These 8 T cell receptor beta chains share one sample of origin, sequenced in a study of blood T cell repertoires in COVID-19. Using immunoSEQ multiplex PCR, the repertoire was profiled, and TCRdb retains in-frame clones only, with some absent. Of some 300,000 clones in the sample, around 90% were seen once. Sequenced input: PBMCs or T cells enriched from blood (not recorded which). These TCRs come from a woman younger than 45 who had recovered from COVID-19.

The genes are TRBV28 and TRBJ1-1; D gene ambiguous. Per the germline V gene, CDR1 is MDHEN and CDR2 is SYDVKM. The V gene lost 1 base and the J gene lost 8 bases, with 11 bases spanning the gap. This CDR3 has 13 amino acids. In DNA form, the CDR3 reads TGTGCCAGCAGTTTATCCCCTCACTTAGAAGCTTTCTTT. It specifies CASSLSPHLEAFF.

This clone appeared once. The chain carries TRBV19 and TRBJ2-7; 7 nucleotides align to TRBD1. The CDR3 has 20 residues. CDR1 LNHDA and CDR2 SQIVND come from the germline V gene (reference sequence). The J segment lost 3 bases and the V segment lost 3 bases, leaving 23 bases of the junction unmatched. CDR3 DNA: TGTGCCAGTAGTATTGCCAATATGTCGCTCGGGACAGTCCGTGGCTACGAGCAGTACTTC. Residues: CASSIANMSLGTVRGYEQYF.

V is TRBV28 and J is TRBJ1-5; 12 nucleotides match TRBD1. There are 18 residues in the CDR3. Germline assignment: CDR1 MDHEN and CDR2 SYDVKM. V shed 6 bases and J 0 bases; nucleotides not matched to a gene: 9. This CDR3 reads CASRGDRGPGFSNQPQHF. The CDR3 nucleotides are TGTGCCAGCAGGGGGGACAGGGGGCCGGGATTTAGCAATCAGCCCCAGCATTTT. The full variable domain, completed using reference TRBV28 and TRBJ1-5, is DVKVTQSSRYLVKRTGEKVFLECVQDMDHENMFWYRQDPGLGLRLIYFSYDVKMKEKGDIPEGYSVSREKKERFSLILESASTNQTSMYLCASRGDRGPGFSNQPQHFGDGTRLSIL.

CDR3 sequence: CASSSRGPSYNEQFF. The CDR3 DNA reads TGTGCCAGCAGTTCCAGGGGCCCGTCCTACAATGAGCAGTTCTTC. This chain links TRBV27 with TRBJ2-1; maybe TRBD1 (6 bases). CDR1 is MNHEY and CDR2 is SMNVEV in the germline V gene (reference sequence). The V end lost 4 bases, the J end lost 1 base, and 11 bases lay between the germline ends. The CDR3 runs 15 residues.

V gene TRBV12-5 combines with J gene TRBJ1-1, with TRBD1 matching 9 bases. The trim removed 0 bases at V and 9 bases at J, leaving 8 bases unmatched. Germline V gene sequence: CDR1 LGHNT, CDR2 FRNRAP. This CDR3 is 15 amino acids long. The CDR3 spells CASGLVNRDREKAFF. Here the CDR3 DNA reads TGTGCTAGTGGTTTGGTAAACCGGGACAGGGAGAAAGCTTTCTTT.

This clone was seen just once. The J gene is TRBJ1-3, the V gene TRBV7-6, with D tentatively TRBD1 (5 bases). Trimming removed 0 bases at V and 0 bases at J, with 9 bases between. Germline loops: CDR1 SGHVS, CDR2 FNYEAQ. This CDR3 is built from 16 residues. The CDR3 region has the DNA TGTGCCAGCAGCTTAGCCAGGGCCAACTCTGGAAACACCATATATTTT. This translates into CASSLARANSGNTIYF. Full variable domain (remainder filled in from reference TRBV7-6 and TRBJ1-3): GAGVSQSPRYKVTKRGQDVALRCDPISGHVSLYWYRQALGQGPEFLTYFNYEAQQDKSGLPNDRFSAERPEGSISTLTIQRTEQRDSAMYRCASSLARANSGNTIYFGEGSWLTVV.

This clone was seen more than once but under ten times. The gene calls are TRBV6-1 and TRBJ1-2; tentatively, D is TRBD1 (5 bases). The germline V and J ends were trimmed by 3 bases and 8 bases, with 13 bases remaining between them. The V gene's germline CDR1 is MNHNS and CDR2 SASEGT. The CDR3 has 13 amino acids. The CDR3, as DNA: TGTGCCAGCAGTGACCCCGGGGGTAGGGGCTACACCTTC. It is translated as CASSDPGGRGYTF.

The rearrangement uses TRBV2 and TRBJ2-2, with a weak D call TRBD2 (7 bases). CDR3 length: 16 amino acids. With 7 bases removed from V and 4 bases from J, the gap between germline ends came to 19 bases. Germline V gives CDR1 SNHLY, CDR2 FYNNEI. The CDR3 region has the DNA TGTGCCAGCACTCTCGGGGGCGGGAGTTCCACCGGGGAGCTGTTTTTT. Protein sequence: CASTLGGGSSTGELFF. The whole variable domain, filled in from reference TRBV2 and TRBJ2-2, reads EPEVTQTPSHQVTQMGQEVILRCVPISNHLYFYWYRQILGQKVEFLVSFYNNEISEKSEIFDDQFSVERPDGSNFTLKIRSTKLEDSAMYFCASTLGGGSSTGELFFGEGSRLTVL.